This TCR beta chain is drawn from a study of blood T cell repertoires in COVID-19. About the research overall: The cDNA or gDNA used as material had been derived from T cells, B-cell-depleted T cells, or PBMCs.

Per the original data handling: How many nucleated cells were present was estimated from reference gene primer amplification. Data came from immunoSEQ multiplex PCR; TCRdb stores just in-frame clones and leaves some out. The V and J calls and the clone size are those of that table, but D and trimming were determined from the DNA. This table has almost 400,000 clones, roughly 90% appearing once. Cohorts were based on clinical histories the participants reported. This clone was seen just once. This TCR was sampled from a woman aged 25-40 years who had recovered from COVID-19. Sequenced sample: PBMCs or T cells enriched from blood (not recorded which).

The DNA of the CDR3 is TGTGCCAGTAGTATGGGCAGGGATCAGCCCCAGCATTTT. This encodes CASSMGRDQPQHF. V gene TRBV19 combines with J gene TRBJ1-5, with D possibly matching TRBD1 (5 bases). Trimming took off 3 bases at V and 5 bases at J, with 8 bases between the two ends. Looked up from germline, CDR1 is LNHDA and CDR2 is SQIVND (reference sequence). The CDR3 sequence is 13 residues long.